This note documents a single T cell receptor beta chain sequence. In this sample, this clone turned up once. No antigen is known for it. Base qualities are not recorded, but no much larger clone differs from it by a single base. The CDR3, cysteine through phenylalanine, is 16 amino acids long. The sequence is cut down to CDR3 DNA, 48 bases in frame from base 1. V is clipped by 0 bases and J by 6 bases, and the sequence between their germline boundaries is 15 bases long. The germline V gene sets CDR1 to MGHRA and CDR2 to YSYEKL. The cohort comprised hundreds of healthy bone marrow donors. At the time of sampling, all cohort members were nominally healthy, though unrecorded immune exposures were likely present. The donor tested CMV seropositive, placing the donor among the 289 seropositive members of the cohort. A peripheral blood sample was collected from each donor, and TCR beta sequencing was performed on peripheral blood mononuclear cells. The Qiagen DNeasy Blood Extraction Kit was used to extract genomic DNA from the blood cell samples.

Libraries were constructed by the immunoSEQ multiplex PCR assay. A mixture of 60 forward primers for TCR Vbeta segments and 13 reverse primers for TCR Jbeta segments was used in the multiplex PCR. The CDR3 region of rearranged TCR beta genes was amplified from genomic DNA by a multiplex PCR assay. On the Illumina HiSeq System, the amplified TCR beta libraries were sequenced as 87-base-pair reads. Regarding the original processing steps: A later analysis counted tens of millions of unique TCR beta chains across the 550 to 700 repertoires, and around 9.9 million of these chains were shared by at least two donors. Raw reads were error-corrected and collapsed into unique sequences by a nearest-neighbor algorithm in which closely related sequences were merged to remove PCR and sequencing errors. V, D and J gene segments were assigned by aligning CDR3 sequences to IMGT reference sequences. For a sequence to be retained, a match of at least six nucleotides to both a V gene segment and a J gene segment was required. Rearrangements were called productive when the CDR3 lacked stop codons and stayed in frame with V and J; all others were non-productive. CDR3 was defined according to IMGT convention as the region running from the second conserved V-encoded cysteine to the conserved J-encoded phenylalanine. The earlier analysis of 500 to 600 of the donors excluded sequences that lacked an unambiguous match to a single V gene segment. In an earlier analysis of 450 to 700 of the donors, V segments were called functional above 56.7% productive rearrangements and were called segregating when the between-donor standard deviation exceeded 5%. A statistical classification framework was built to diagnose cytomegalovirus status from the catalog of TCR beta chain sequences. In a later analysis, TCR nucleotide sequences were compared against IMGT/GENE-DB human TR gene sequences so that V and J genes could be assigned. The TCRdist pipeline was used in a later analysis to assign CDR3 sequences and most-parsimonious VDJ recombination scenarios. In a later analysis, each TCR beta chain was defined by its CDR3 amino acid sequence together with its V-gene family, and reads lacking a unique V-gene family were excluded. A later analysis removed 592 highly shared, low-generation-probability nucleotide sequences to deal with suspected cross-contamination and a sequencing artifact. For each public chain, a later analysis derived a clonal expansion index from normalized ranks of inferred template counts within each repertoire. In a later analysis, generation probabilities were computed with a VDJ recombination model fitted to out-of-frame rearrangements, and the resulting probabilities were checked against IGoR. Hypergeometric tests were used in a later analysis to score TCR-TCR, TCR-HLA and TCR-CMV co-occurrence, with a repertoire-size bias correction applied to the TCR pairs. To estimate false discovery rates, a later analysis permuted the HLA or CMV assignments 20 times. In a later analysis, co-occurring TCRs were grouped using DBSCAN, with TCRdist sequence similarity added in when clustering inside HLA-allele-positive subsets. Co-occurrence clustering excluded repertoires with fewer than 30,000 or more than 120,000 public chains, plus five with anomalous nucleotide sharing. As stored in TCRdb, this immuneACCESS dataset retains in-frame rearrangements with V and J assigned. A fraction of the clones does not appear; measured against another copy, unresolved V genes explain less than half of the discrepancy, and the remainder lacks a known reason. The D gene and trimming were derived from the DNA, and the V and J assignments and clone size from that table. A total of approximately 120,000 clones appear in this sample, around 78% of them only once. The ten largest clones add up to about 4.5% of the sample.

This record comes from a study of cytomegalovirus exposure and HLA in healthy donors (dated by TCRdb to 2016 to 2017). Turning to the overall study: In an earlier analysis of some 610 of the donors, 276 Gb of sequence data and 120 million or so unique TCR beta sequences from roughly 190 million T cells were reported. An early release covering 500 to 750 HLA-typed donors comprised about 300 gigabases of sequencing data and about 90 million unique TCR sequences. Among the roughly 400 genotyped donors, approximately 76% belonged to the genetic ancestry cluster associated with self-reported Caucasian donors. The study aimed to test whether cataloging public T cell receptors could reveal signatures of past pathogen exposure. The T cell repertoires of 666 subjects were profiled by immunosequencing and related to cytomegalovirus serostatus. Besides the first cohort of 666 subjects, a separate validation cohort made up of roughly 130 different subjects was used. To predict cytomegalovirus infection status, the study combined high-throughput TCR immunosequencing, statistical association of individual TCRs with disease status, and machine learning. A later analysis re-examined previously published TCR beta repertoires from more than 550 donors and added high-resolution HLA genotyping to investigate patterns of TCR occurrence. In the later analysis, no new phenotypic data were used to find candidate immune exposures; instead, reliance was placed on TCR beta sequences and their occurrence across donors. In an earlier analysis of 550 to 700 of the donors, high-throughput TCR beta sequencing was used to judge whether each TCR beta V gene segment behaved as functional or pseudogenic. Alongside the repertoire data, information on donor age, sex, ethnicity and CMV serostatus was compiled. Genome-wide SNP genotypes for about 65% of the 666 donors were used in a later genetic analysis, which treated that subset as a discovery cohort. All discovery cohort repertoires had been generated on a single sequencing platform. Class I and class II HLA loci were covered by the typing at four-digit resolution. The number of typed donors differed by locus: about 620-640 for A, B, C, DRB1 and DQB1; 500 to 550 for DQA1; approximately 610 for DPA1; and around 450 for DPB1. A handful of DR-DQ haplotypes were handled as single units for association and clustering because linkage in the cohort was strong. Across about 380 genotyped donors of the cohort, an average of roughly 250,000 unique TCR beta nucleotide sequences per donor were sequenced, and approximately 19% of those sequences were non-productive.

General findings and caveats noted by the study authors: Linkage disequilibrium might explain the correlated functional status among segregating V segments, but an unknown experimental factor could not be excluded. Only TCR beta chains were sequenced in this cohort, and the absence of alpha or paired-chain data limited detectable features. A later analysis found that most CMV-associated TCR beta chains appeared HLA-restricted, with HLA associations seemingly driven largely by CMV exposure. Some IMGT-functional V segments, including TRBV6-2 and TRBV6-3, could not be told apart with the 87-base-pair reads, so those segments were excluded. An association between a missense DCLRE1C variant and V-gene and J-gene trimming of TCR beta chains was found in a later genetic analysis and replicated in an independent cohort. In the study, 150 to 200 TCR beta chains were listed as associated with cytomegalovirus. HLA typing was unavailable for some donors at each locus, so association tests used only the typed subset. According to a later genetic analysis, donors in an Asian-associated ancestry cluster had fewer N-insertions in productive TCRs than the approximately 630-donor mean. A cluster of highly shared sequence variants was judged likely to represent a technical artifact of the sequencing pipeline. When HLA alleles, especially DR and DQ, strongly co-occurred, attributing TCR associations to individual alleles was difficult. At a false discovery rate of 0.05, a later analysis linked fewer than 20,000 TCR beta sequences to specific HLA alleles. Because counts were too low, about 18 rarely observed V segments, including chromosome 9 orphons, were excluded from the earlier analysis of 587 of the donors. Compared with equally common non-associated chains, HLA-associated TCR beta chains in a later analysis were more clonally expanded and had lower generation probabilities. Three of the identified cytomegalovirus-associated TCR beta chains were confirmed in vitro to be specific for cytomegalovirus antigens. Presence/absence analyses assumed roughly uniform sequencing depth across donors, an assumption that may not hold. According to a later analysis, parvovirus B19, influenza, CMV and Epstein-Barr virus appeared linked to several top co-occurrence clusters. It was suggested by the authors that the approach could potentially be generalized to other disease states and immunological phenotypes. A later analysis found that TCR association rates varied across HLA loci, with DRB1 alleles showing the most associated TCRs and HLA-C alleles the fewest. The classifier was reported to diagnose cytomegalovirus status with high specificity and sensitivity in both the original cohort and the validation cohort. CMV serostatus was the only immune exposure information available for the cohort. In an earlier analysis of fewer than 700 of the donors, most TCR beta V segments appeared in productive rearrangements about 87% or about 30% of the time, broadly matching IMGT annotations. Across donors, most TCR sequences were observed very rarely, whereas some public TCRs were present in many individuals. A further reported finding was that TCR beta sequences accurately predicted the HLA-A and HLA-B alleles for most subjects in the first cohort.

This TCR derives from a man between 60 and 70 years old in good health and CMV-seropositive. Source material: PBMCs. The chain was built from TRBV4-1 and TRBJ1-3, and possibly TRBD1, on 6 matching bases. The CDR3 in this case is CASSQDRAGAENTIYF. The bases are TGCGCCAGCAGCCAAGACCGGGCAGGGGCAGAAAACACCATATATTTT.